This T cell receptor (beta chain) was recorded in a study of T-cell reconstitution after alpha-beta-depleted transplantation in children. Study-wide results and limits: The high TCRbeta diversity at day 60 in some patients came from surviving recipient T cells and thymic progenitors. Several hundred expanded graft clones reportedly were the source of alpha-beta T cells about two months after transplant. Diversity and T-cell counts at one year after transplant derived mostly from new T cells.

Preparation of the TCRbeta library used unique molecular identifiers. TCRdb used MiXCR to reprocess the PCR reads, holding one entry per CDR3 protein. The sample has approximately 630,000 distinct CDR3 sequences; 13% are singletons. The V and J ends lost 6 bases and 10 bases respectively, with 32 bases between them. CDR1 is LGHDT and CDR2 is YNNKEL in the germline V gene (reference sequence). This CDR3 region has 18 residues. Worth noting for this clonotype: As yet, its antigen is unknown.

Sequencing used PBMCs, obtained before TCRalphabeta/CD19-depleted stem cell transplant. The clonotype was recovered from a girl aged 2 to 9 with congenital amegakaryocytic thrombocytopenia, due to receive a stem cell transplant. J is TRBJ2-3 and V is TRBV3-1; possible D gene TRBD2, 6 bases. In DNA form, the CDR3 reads TGTGCCAGCAGTCCTCCGGTCGGAGGGCCTCAGGCGTGGATCTCGCAGTATTTT. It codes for CASSPPVGGPQAWISQYF.